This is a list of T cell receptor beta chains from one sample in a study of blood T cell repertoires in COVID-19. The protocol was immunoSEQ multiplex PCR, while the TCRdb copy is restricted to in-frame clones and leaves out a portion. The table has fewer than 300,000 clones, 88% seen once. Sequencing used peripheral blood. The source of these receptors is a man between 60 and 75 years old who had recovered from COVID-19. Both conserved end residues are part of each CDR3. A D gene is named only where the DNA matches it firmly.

TGTGCCACCAGTGATTCCGGGACAGAGAACACCGGGGAGCTGTTTTTT	CATSDSGTENTGELFF	TRBV24-1	TRBJ2-2	TRBD1
TGTGCCAGCAGTGAATACGGGACAGGGGTTGGTGGGGCCAACGTCCTGACTTTC	CASSEYGTGVGGANVLTF	TRBV6-1	TRBJ2-6	TRBD1
TGTGCCAGCCGACTCCCGCCCGAGCAGTACTTC	CASRLPPEQYF	TRBV12-3/TRBV12-4	TRBJ2-7	NA
TGTGCCAGTAGCCCCGACAGGGGTAAAACTGAAGCTTTCTTT	CASSPDRGKTEAFF	TRBV19	TRBJ1-1	TRBD1
TGTGCCAGCAGCAAAAGGTCTGGACATAGTAAGAGCTCCTATAATTCACCCCTCCACTTT	CASSKRSGHSKSSYNSPLHF	TRBV21-1	TRBJ1-6	NA
TGTGCCAGCAGCTTAGATATACAGCCCCAGCATTTT	CASSLDIQPQHF	TRBV7-9	TRBJ1-5	NA
TGTGCCAGCAGCGGACAGGGAATTTTCGGCTACACCTTC	CASSGQGIFGYTF	TRBV6-2/TRBV6-3	TRBJ1-2	TRBD1
TGTGCCAGCAGCCAAGATCTCTGGACTAGCGGGGGGGCCAGCACAGATACGCAGTATTTT	CASSQDLWTSGGASTDTQYF	TRBV14	TRBJ2-3	TRBD2
TGTGCCAGCAGCGTACTTGAGGGCTCCTACAATGAGCAGTTCTTC	CASSVLEGSYNEQFF	TRBV9	TRBJ2-1	NA
TGCACCAGCAGCCAACCGAAGATATTGGACAGCACCCCGAGTTCCTACGAGCAGTACTTC	CTSSQPKILDSTPSSYEQYF	TRBV1	TRBJ2-7	NA